The 11 T cell receptor beta chains below all came from one sample that was sequenced in a study of T cells in Graves' hyperthyroidism and ophthalmopathy. The source material, RNA transcripts, was used to amplify TCR beta CDR3 regions. The HTBI set primed first-round TCR CDR3 RT-PCR. TCRdb analysed the multiplex PCR reads with MiXCR anew, one entry per CDR3 protein. The sample has fewer than 650,000 distinct CDR3 sequences; about 15% are singletons. The specimen was blood. The receptors were gathered from a woman aged 40 to 50 with Graves' ophthalmopathy.

This clonotype was seen ten or more times. The CDR3 nucleotides read TGTGCCAGCAGTCGGCAGGGGGCATACGGCAATCAGCCCCAGCATTTT. Amino acid sequence: CASSRQGAYGNQPQHF. The chain uses TRBV6-1 and TRBJ1-5; 8 bases fit TRBD1. This CDR3 spans 16 amino acids. CDR1 and CDR2 from the germline V gene are MNHNS and SASEGT. J was trimmed by 2 bases and V by 5 bases; bases with no gene match: 8.

This chain's CDR3 is CAWDRGQGYQPQHF. CDR3 DNA: TGTGCCTGGGACCGGGGACAGGGCTATCAGCCCCAGCATTTT. The chain combines TRBV30 with TRBJ1-5; 9 positions match TRBD1. The CDR3 covers 14 residues. Germline V gene sequence: CDR1 GTSNPN, CDR2 SVGIG (reference sequence). The V segment lost 5 bases and the J segment 5 bases; nucleotides outside the gene matches: 7.

The chain has TRBV11-2 and TRBJ1-5; D is unresolved. In germline, CDR1 is SGHAT, CDR2 FQNNGV. V was shortened by 5 bases and J by 2 bases, with 7 bases between the two germline ends. There are 13 residues in the CDR3. The CDR3, as DNA: TGTGCCAGCAGCGGAGAGGGCAATCAGCCCCAGCATTTT. Translated: CASSGEGNQPQHF. The variable domain in full, completed from reference TRBV11-2 and TRBJ1-5, reads EAGVAQSPRYKIIEKRQSVAFWCNPISGHATLYWYQQILGQGPKLLIQFQNNGVVDDSQLPKDRFSAERLKGVDSTLKIQPAKLEDSAVYLCASSGEGNQPQHFGDGTRLSIL.

This chain uses TRBV7-3 with TRBJ2-5; unclear D gene. This CDR3 is 16 amino acids long. V gave up 5 bases and J gave up 4 bases, with 20 bases separating them. Per germline, CDR1 SGHTA and CDR2 FQGTGA. The CDR3 sequence is CASSPGTDVGLETQYF. CDR3 nucleotide sequence: TGTGCCAGCAGCCCCGGTACGGACGTTGGGCTAGAGACCCAGTACTTC.

The chain recombines TRBV6-2 or TRBV6-3 with TRBJ2-7; TRBD1 matches 10 bases. Germline assignment: CDR1 MNHEY and CDR2 SVGEGT. Trimming at V came to 6 bases and at J to 7 bases, leaving 12 bases not matched to a gene. The CDR3 has 15 amino acids. The CDR3 loop is CASRLPGTGESEQYF. CDR3 DNA sequence: TGTGCCAGCAGACTCCCCGGGACAGGGGAATCGGAGCAGTACTTC.

This clonotype has just a few counts. This chain joins TRBV30 and TRBJ2-2; no reliable D call. Germline CDR1 reads GTSNPN; CDR2 reads SVGIG (reference sequence). The CDR3 spans 13 residues. Trimming removed 2 bases from V and 0 bases from J, with 4 bases in between. CDR3 coding DNA: TGTGCCTGGAGTCTCTCGAACACCGGGGAGCTGTTTTTT. Its protein product is CAWSLSNTGELFF.

This clonotype was seen a few times. The chain joins TRBV9 to TRBJ2-7; D possibly uses TRBD1 or TRBD2 (6 bases each). The length of the CDR3 is 14 residues. V was trimmed by 0 bases and J by 4 bases, leaving 11 bases between them. CDR1 and CDR2 (germline): SGDLS, YYNGEE. The CDR3 reads CASSVGGAGYEQYF. The CDR3, as DNA: TGTGCCAGCAGCGTAGGGGGGGCCGGGTACGAGCAGTACTTC.

The gene calls are TRBV6-1 and TRBJ2-3; weak D call: TRBD2 (7 bases). The germline gives CDR1 MNHNS, CDR2 SASEGT. V was trimmed by 1 base and J by 6 bases, leaving 23 bases between them. This CDR3 comprises 18 residues. This chain's CDR3 is CASSEVFRGSGTIDTQYF. The CDR3 region has the DNA TGTGCCAGCAGTGAAGTGTTTCGTGGGAGCGGGACAATTGATACGCAGTATTTT.

J is TRBJ2-7 and V is TRBV7-3; the match to TRBD2 covers 13 bases. Germline CDR1 and CDR2: SGHTA and FQGTGA. The CDR3 has 15 amino acids. J lost 5 bases, V lost 3 bases, and 4 bases had no gene match. The CDR3 DNA sequence: TGTGCCAGCAGCTTTGGACTAGCGGGAGAAAACGAGCAGTACTTC. Residues: CASSFGLAGENEQYF.

This clonotype was observed many times. A clone one base away is much larger, so this may be a read error. The chain is built from TRBV6-1 and TRBJ1-1; weak D call: TRBD1 (5 bases). V dropped 6 bases and J dropped 7 bases, with 18 bases sitting between them. The CDR3 loop spans 14 amino acids. From germline, CDR1 is MNHNS and CDR2 SASEGT. The CDR3 DNA is TGTGCCAGCAGCCGGTGGGGGACCGGGGGTGAAGCTTTCTTT. Protein product: CASSRWGTGGEAFF.

This clonotype has just a few counts. The genes are TRBV18 and TRBJ1-1, with 8 bases aligning to TRBD1. Germline CDR1 reads KGHSH; CDR2 reads LQKENI. Trimming cost V 1 base and J 1 base; bases outside gene matches: 8. The CDR3 is made up of 17 amino acids. The CDR3 loop reads CASSPQYPGQGNTEAFF. As DNA, the CDR3 is TGTGCCAGCTCACCACAGTATCCTGGACAGGGGAACACTGAAGCTTTCTTT.